This T cell receptor beta chain was recovered during a study of T cells in Graves' hyperthyroidism and ophthalmopathy. CDR1 and CDR2 (germline): MNHNS, SASEGT. The CDR3 has 14 amino acids. V lost 6 bases and J 4 bases, leaving 15 bases between the germline ends. What was amplified from RNA transcripts were TCR beta CDR3 regions. When the TCR CDR3 underwent first-round RT-PCR, the HTBI primer set was used. TCRdb ran MiXCR on the multiplex PCR reads and lists one entry per CDR3 protein. This sample has a few hundred thousand distinct CDR3 sequences, with about 15% found just once. This clonotype originated in a woman in her forties or fifties with Graves' hyperthyroidism that later progressed to Graves' ophthalmopathy. The chain has TRBV6-1 and TRBJ1-2, with unresolved D. The sample taken for sequencing was blood. CDR3 amino acids: CASRSRGLPYGYTF. The CDR3 DNA follows: TGTGCCAGCAGGTCCCGTGGGCTCCCCTATGGCTACACCTTC.